This T cell receptor (beta chain) was obtained from a study of shared clonotypes between healthy human individuals. Study-level background: Sampling drew on donors who were a couple of women and three men aged 18 to 49.

Regarding this clone: Its antigen is not known.

The method was immunoSEQ multiplex PCR; TCRdb's version includes in-frame clones alone and lacks a portion of them. The table includes about 2.1 million clones, roughly 91% detected once. General study points: Generation probabilities of non-shared clonotypes were lower (relative to those shared by all four donors). Blood was the only sampled material, and tissue repertoires likely differ.

Only CD45RO-negative cells positively selected for CCR7 counted as naive CD8 cells, so terminally differentiated effector memory CD45RA+ cells were excluded. This clonotype was sampled from a young man in good health. Some clones in this sample may be carry-over from other donors' samples. Sequenced sample: naive CD8+ T cells from PBMCs.

CDR3 in amino acids: CASSPLGLASYEQFF. The CDR3 bases are TGTGCCAGCAGCCCCCTGGGACTAGCTTCATATGAGCAGTTCTTC. The chain uses TRBV7-2 and TRBJ2-1, with TRBD2 identical over 9 bases. The CDR3 spans 15 residues. Germline CDR1 SGHTA, CDR2 FQGNSA. Trimming at V came to 5 bases and at J to 8 bases, leaving 10 bases not matched to a gene.